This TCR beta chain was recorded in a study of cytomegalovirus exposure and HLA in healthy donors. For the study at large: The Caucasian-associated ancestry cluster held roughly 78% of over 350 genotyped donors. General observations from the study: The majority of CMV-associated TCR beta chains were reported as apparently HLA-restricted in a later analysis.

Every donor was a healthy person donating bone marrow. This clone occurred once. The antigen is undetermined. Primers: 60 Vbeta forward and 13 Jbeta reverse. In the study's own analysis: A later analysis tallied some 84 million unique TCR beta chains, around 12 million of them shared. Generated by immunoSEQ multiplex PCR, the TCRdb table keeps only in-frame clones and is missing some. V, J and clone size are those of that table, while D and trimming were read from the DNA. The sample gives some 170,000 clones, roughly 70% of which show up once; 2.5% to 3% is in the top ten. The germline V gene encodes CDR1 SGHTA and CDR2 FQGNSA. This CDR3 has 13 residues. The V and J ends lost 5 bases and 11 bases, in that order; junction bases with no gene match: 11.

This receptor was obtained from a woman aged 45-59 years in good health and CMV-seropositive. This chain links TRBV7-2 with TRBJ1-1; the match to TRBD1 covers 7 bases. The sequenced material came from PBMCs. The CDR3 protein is CASSAPTGAAAFF. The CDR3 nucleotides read TGTGCCAGCAGCGCACCAACAGGGGCTGCTGCTTTCTTT. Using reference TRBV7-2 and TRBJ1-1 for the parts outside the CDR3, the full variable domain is GAGVSQSPSNKVTEKGKDVELRCDPISGHTALYWYRQSLGQGLEFLIYFQGNSAPDKSGLPSDRFSAERTGGSVSTLTIQRTQQEDSAVYLCASSAPTGAAAFFGQGTRLTVV.